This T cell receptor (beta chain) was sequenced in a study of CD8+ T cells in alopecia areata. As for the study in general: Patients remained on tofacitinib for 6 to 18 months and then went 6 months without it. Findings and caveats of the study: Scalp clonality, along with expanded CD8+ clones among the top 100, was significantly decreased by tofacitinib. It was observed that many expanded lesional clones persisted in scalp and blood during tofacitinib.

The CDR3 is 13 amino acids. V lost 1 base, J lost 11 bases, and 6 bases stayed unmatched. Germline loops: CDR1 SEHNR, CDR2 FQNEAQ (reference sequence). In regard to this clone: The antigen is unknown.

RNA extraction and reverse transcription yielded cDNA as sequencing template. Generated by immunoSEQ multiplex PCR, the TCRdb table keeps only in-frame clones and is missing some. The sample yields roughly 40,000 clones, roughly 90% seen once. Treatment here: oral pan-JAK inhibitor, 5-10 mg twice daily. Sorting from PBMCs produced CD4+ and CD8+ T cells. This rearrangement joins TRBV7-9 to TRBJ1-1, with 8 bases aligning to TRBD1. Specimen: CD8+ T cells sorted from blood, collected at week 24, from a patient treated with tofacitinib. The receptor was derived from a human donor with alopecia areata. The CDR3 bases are TGTGCCAGCAGCTTAGAGGGTGGACAGGGTGCTTTCTTT. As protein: CASSLEGGQGAFF.